Below are 25 T cell receptor beta chains sequenced from a single sample in a study of blood T cell repertoires in COVID-19 (dated by TCRdb to 2019 to 2021). Preparation of the library involved the immunoSEQ multiplex PCR assay. This immuneACCESS table, as held by TCRdb, lists in-frame sequences with V and J called but not all clones. Of the missing ones, under half trace to an unresolved V gene in checked studies; the others have no known cause. For this sample the table gives 120,000 or so clones, of which about 79% were detected only once. The top ten constitute about 2.5% of the sample. The sample taken for sequencing was peripheral blood. The receptors come from a man in his sixties or seventies with acute or convalescent COVID-19.

The gene calls are TRBV15 and TRBJ1-5, with 9 bases aligning to TRBD1. The ends lost 7 bases at V and 6 bases at J; junction bases unmatched: 10. Looked up from germline, CDR1 is LNHNV and CDR2 is YYDKDF (reference sequence). This CDR3 is built from 15 residues. The CDR3 here is CATNRDRGFGQPQHF. DNA of the CDR3: TGTGCCACCAACCGAGACAGGGGGTTTGGTCAGCCCCAGCATTTT. The variable domain in full, completed from reference TRBV15 and TRBJ1-5, reads DAMVIQNPRYQVTQFGKPVTLSCSQTLNHNVMYWYQQKSSQAPKLLFHYYDKDFNNEADTPDNFQSRRPNTSFCFLDIRSPGLGDTAMYLCATNRDRGFGQPQHFGDGTRLSIL.

This rearrangement joins TRBV6-2 or TRBV6-3 to TRBJ2-7; D is unclear. V lost 1 base and J 0 bases, leaving 7 bases between the germline ends. Per germline, CDR1 MNHEY and CDR2 SVGEGT. CDR3 length equals 14 residues. The CDR3, as DNA: TGTGCCAGCAGTTACTTGGCAGACTCCTACGAGCAGTACTTC. It encodes CASSYLADSYEQYF.

The genes are TRBV4-1 and TRBJ1-3; D call uncertain. V shed 0 bases and J shed 4 bases, with 13 bases lying between them. The CDR3 sequence is 16 residues long. Germline lookup yields CDR1 MGHRA and CDR2 YSYEKL. CDR3 bases: TGCGCCAGCAGCCAAGAAGTCCTAAGCGGCGGAAACACCATATATTTT. This gives the protein CASSQEVLSGGNTIYF.

The V call is TRBV3-1 (or the pseudogene TRBV3-2), the J call TRBJ2-3; unclear D gene. The germline CDR1 and CDR2 sequences are LGHDT and YNNKEL (reference sequence). The CDR3 length is 12 residues. Trimming stripped 1 base from V and 5 bases from J, with 4 bases between. CDR3 bases: TGTGCCAGCAGCCAAGCCAAAGATACGCAGTATTTT. Its protein is CASSQAKDTQYF.

This chain connects TRBV4-1 to TRBJ1-1; D ambiguous. The V gene's germline CDR1 is MGHRA and CDR2 YSYEKL. This CDR3 has 17 residues. Trimming pared 5 bases from V and 0 bases from J, leaving 19 bases between. CDR3 sequence: CASSFGPATLMNTEAFF. The CDR3 coding sequence is TGCGCCAGCAGCTTTGGCCCTGCCACCCTCATGAACACTGAAGCTTTCTTT.

This clone was recorded a few times. This rearrangement joins TRBV5-1 to TRBJ1-1; no definite D call. This CDR3 has 14 residues. V was trimmed by 4 bases and J by 2 bases, leaving 12 bases between them. Germline CDR1 and CDR2: SGHRS and YFSETQ. CDR3 nucleotides: TGCGCCAGCAGCCGGGGTCAATCTAACACTGAAGCTTTCTTT. Its protein is CASSRGQSNTEAFF. The variable domain in full, with the rest retrieved from reference TRBV5-1 and TRBJ1-1, is KAGVTQTPRYLIKTRGQQVTLSCSPISGHRSVSWYQQTPGQGLQFLFEYFSETQRNKGNFPGRFSGRQFSNSRSEMNVSTLELGDSALYLCASSRGQSNTEAFFGQGTRLTVV.

The rearrangement links TRBV3-1 (or the pseudogene TRBV3-2) to TRBJ1-1, with 9 bases aligning to TRBD1. J was trimmed by 6 bases and V by 3 bases; bases with no gene match: 5. The germline CDR1 and CDR2 sequences are LGHDT and YNNKEL (reference sequence). The CDR3 length is 14 residues. The CDR3 loop reads CASSHLQGAAEAFF. CDR3 bases: TGTGCCAGCAGCCACCTACAGGGGGCCGCTGAAGCTTTCTTT.

The sample holds a few counts of this clone. The chain employs TRBV5-1 and TRBJ1-3; the match to TRBD1 covers 7 bases. Germline values: CDR1 SGHRS, CDR2 YFSETQ. The CDR3 spans 18 residues. Losses at the gene ends were 4 bases for V and 0 bases for J; bases not matched to a gene: 13. The CDR3 region is CASSPGEGARFSGNTIYF. CDR3 coding DNA: TGCGCCAGCAGCCCCGGTGAGGGGGCTCGGTTCTCTGGAAACACCATATATTTT.

This clone was seen once. The chain combines TRBV2 with TRBJ2-1, with a weak D call TRBD2 (7 bases). CDR1 SNHLY and CDR2 FYNNEI come from the germline V gene. Trimming stripped 6 bases from V and 5 bases from J, with 14 bases between. CDR3 size: 14 residues. The CDR3 sequence: CASSRGGRDNEQFF. CDR3 nucleotide sequence: TGTGCCAGCAGCCGAGGGGGGAGGGACAATGAGCAGTTCTTC.

The sample holds a few counts of this clone. The chain carries TRBV29-1 and TRBJ1-3; D might be TRBD1 (6 bases). Germline V CDR1 and CDR2: SQVTM, ANQGSEA. The ends were cut back, 2 bases at V and 2 bases at J, with 7 bases in the middle. CDR3 size: 13 residues. The CDR3 protein is CSVERDTGNTIYF. The CDR3 region has the DNA TGCAGCGTTGAACGGGACACTGGAAACACCATATATTTT.

The chain has TRBV5-1 and TRBJ2-3; 10 positions agree with TRBD2. The CDR3 consists of 17 residues. Germline loops: CDR1 SGHRS, CDR2 YFSETQ. Trimming cost V 2 bases and J 2 bases; bases outside gene matches: 8. The CDR3 bases are TGCGCCAGCAGCTTAGGGATAGCGGGGGGTTACACAGATACGCAGTATTTT. Residues: CASSLGIAGGYTDTQYF.

The chain is built from TRBV14 and TRBJ2-1, with D possibly matching TRBD2 (5 bases). CDR1 and CDR2 (germline): SGHDN, FVKESK. The CDR3 has 16 residues. V was shortened by 0 bases and J by 4 bases, with 13 bases between the two germline ends. CDR3 residues: CASSQDVYGVYNEQFF. As DNA, the CDR3 is TGTGCCAGCAGCCAAGATGTTTACGGGGTTTACAATGAGCAGTTCTTC.

The J gene is TRBJ2-5, the V gene TRBV7-2; maybe TRBD1 (5 bases). CDR3 length equals 14 residues. Germline values: CDR1 SGHTA, CDR2 FQGNSA. The germline V and J ends were trimmed by 7 bases and 2 bases, with 14 bases remaining between them. The CDR3 is CASIGVGRQETQYF. The CDR3, as DNA: TGTGCCAGCATTGGGGTGGGGCGGCAAGAGACCCAGTACTTC.

This chain links TRBV4-3 with TRBJ1-5; maybe TRBD1 (5 bases). Per germline, CDR1 LGHNA and CDR2 YSLEER. This CDR3 is built from 14 residues. Trimming removed 3 bases at V and 7 bases at J, with 13 bases between. CDR3 region: CASSQGRGKQPQHF. The CDR3 DNA is TGCGCCAGCAGCCAGGGGAGGGGTAAGCAGCCCCAGCATTTT.

The chain combines TRBV3-1 (or the pseudogene TRBV3-2) with TRBJ2-5, with no clear D. The CDR3 contains 14 residues. V was clipped by 0 bases and J by 5 bases, with 10 bases between them. The germline V gene has CDR1 LGHDT and CDR2 YNNKEL (reference sequence). CDR3 amino acids: CASSQEPSAETQYF. The CDR3 bases are TGTGCCAGCAGCCAAGAACCCTCAGCGGAGACCCAGTACTTC.

J is TRBJ1-6 and V is TRBV5-1; D might be TRBD1 (6 bases). Trimming stripped 1 base from V and 7 bases from J, with 9 bases between. The CDR3 is 14 amino acids. The germline CDR1 and CDR2 sequences are SGHRS and YFSETQ. The DNA of the CDR3 is TGCGCCAGCAGCTTGTGGGACACAAATTCACCCCTCCACTTT. This translates into CASSLWDTNSPLHF.

The chain has TRBV28 and TRBJ1-4; D gene ambiguous. Trimming pared 7 bases from V and 3 bases from J, leaving 9 bases between. Germline values: CDR1 MDHEN, CDR2 SYDVKM. This CDR3 is 13 amino acids long. The CDR3 DNA sequence: TGTGCCAGCACGTCCCCGGCTAATGAAAAACTGTTTTTT. Encoded protein: CASTSPANEKLFF.

This clone was counted a single time. The rearrangement links TRBV7-9 to TRBJ1-4; 8 nucleotides align to TRBD1. Trimming took 2 bases from V and 5 from J; bases not matched to a gene: 13. CDR3 length: 18 amino acids. The V gene's germline CDR1 is SEHNR and CDR2 FQNEAQ (reference sequence). CDR3 nucleotide sequence: TGTGCCAGCAGCTTAACCCCGGGCCGGACAGGGAAAAATGAAAAACTGTTTTTT. This codes for CASSLTPGRTGKNEKLFF.

The chain joins TRBV28 to TRBJ1-2; TRBD1 aligns across 11 bases. V trimming: 8 bases; J trimming: 4 bases; junction bases outside the gene matches: 15. The germline V gene encodes CDR1 MDHEN and CDR2 SYDVKM. The CDR3 length is 17 residues. The CDR3 nucleotides are TGTGCCAGCTCCCCCCCCGGGACAGGGGGTTTGGGCTATGGCTACACCTTC. Residues: CASSPPGTGGLGYGYTF.

The V call is TRBV5-1, the J call TRBJ2-2; D is unresolved. Germline V lookup: CDR1 SGHRS, CDR2 YFSETQ. V lost 0 bases and J lost 2, with 11 bases in between. The CDR3 has 16 residues. CDR3: CASSLGSSTNTGELFF. In DNA form, the CDR3 reads TGCGCCAGCAGCTTGGGATCCTCTACTAACACCGGGGAGCTGTTTTTT. Full variable domain (rest looked up from reference TRBV5-1 and TRBJ2-2): KAGVTQTPRYLIKTRGQQVTLSCSPISGHRSVSWYQQTPGQGLQFLFEYFSETQRNKGNFPGRFSGRQFSNSRSEMNVSTLELGDSALYLCASSLGSSTNTGELFFGEGSRLTVL.

The CDR3 is CASSLSNSYEQYF. The CDR3 nucleotides read TGTGCCAGCAGCTTGTCCAACTCCTACGAGCAGTACTTC. The chain carries TRBV5-4 and TRBJ2-7; no definite D call. The CDR3 covers 13 residues. Germline V gene data show CDR1 as SGHNT and CDR2 as YYREEE (reference sequence). Trimming left V 1 base short and J 0 bases short, with 5 bases between.

The chain couples TRBV4-1 to TRBJ1-2, with D maybe TRBD1 (6 bases). V gave up 4 bases and J gave up 8 bases, with 23 bases separating them. CDR1 and CDR2 (germline): MGHRA, YSYEKL. This CDR3 region has 16 residues. CDR3 nucleotide sequence: TGCGCCAGCAGCCCCGTTGGAGGGGGGGAGAGGGGCGGCTACACCTTC. Translation: CASSPVGGGERGGYTF.

The J gene is TRBJ2-1, the V gene TRBV7-2; D is possibly TRBD1 (6 bases). In germline, CDR1 is SGHTA, CDR2 FQGNSA. The CDR3 is 14 amino acids. Deletions cut 0 bases from V and 6 bases from J, with 9 bases between. The CDR3 DNA follows: TGTGCCAGCAGCTTAGCGGGGGCGGTCAATGAGCAGTTCTTC. It codes for CASSLAGAVNEQFF. Looking up the rest from reference TRBV7-2 and TRBJ2-1 gives the full variable domain: GAGVSQSPSNKVTEKGKDVELRCDPISGHTALYWYRQSLGQGLEFLIYFQGNSAPDKSGLPSDRFSAERTGGSVSTLTIQRTQQEDSAVYLCASSLAGAVNEQFFGPGTRLTVL.

This chain uses TRBV9 with TRBJ2-2; D is possibly TRBD2 (5 bases). CDR1 and CDR2 from the germline V gene are SGDLS and YYNGEE. The CDR3 covers 13 residues. V was shortened by 6 bases and J by 4 bases, with 10 bases between the two germline ends. DNA for the CDR3: TGTGCCAGCACGGGGATAGGCACCGGGGAGCTGTTTTTT. The encoded protein is CASTGIGTGELFF.

This clone has just a few counts. The chain joins TRBV6-1 to TRBJ2-7, with 7 positions matching TRBD2. With V trimmed by 2 bases and J by 4 bases, 8 bases remained unmatched. This CDR3 spans 15 amino acids. Germline CDR1 is MNHNS and CDR2 is SASEGT. Here the CDR3 DNA reads TGTGCCAGCAGTGAATGGGGGGGAACGCAATACGAGCAGTACTTC. This sequence encodes CASSEWGGTQYEQYF.